What follows describes a single T cell receptor beta chain. Its antigen is undetermined. The data were taken from a study of T cell responses to AZD1222 COVID-19 vaccine. TCRdb's copy holds only in-frame clones and misses some; the assay was immunoSEQ multiplex PCR. The sample holds around 120,000 clones, around 96% seen once. There are 12 residues in the CDR3. J gave up 10 bases and V 5 bases, and 4 bases lay outside the gene matches. Germline lookup yields CDR1 MNHEY and CDR2 SVGAGI. Notes on the study in general: A reported finding is that nearly half of spike-specific TCRs target unmutated variant regions. Females outnumbered males among donors, who were mostly white British; clonal diversity was possibly underestimated. Spike-specific TCR repertoires showed rising breadth and depth after two AZD1222 doses.

The rearrangement uses TRBV6-5 and TRBJ1-5, with TRBD1 matching 8 bases. The sequence was obtained from an adult in good health. The sample in question was peripheral blood, obtained on day 0 of AZD1222 vaccination. CDR3 in amino acids: CASSNTGGPQHF. CDR3 in DNA: TGTGCCAGCAGTAATACAGGGGGTCCCCAGCATTTT.